This TCR beta chain originates from a study of T-cell reconstitution after alpha-beta-depleted transplantation in children listed by TCRdb under 2016. For the wider study: Using TCR repertoire profiling, the study followed T-cell immune reconstitution in a quantitative way in children after TCRalphabeta/CD19-depleted allogeneic hematopoietic cell transplantation.

CDR1 and CDR2, per the germline V gene, are LGHNA and YSLEER. The CDR3 numbers 16 residues from cysteine through phenylalanine. CDR3 DNA only is kept here, 48 bases in frame from base 1. The junction shows trimming of 1 base on V and 1 base on J, plus 10 bases between the germline ends. The library was produced with PCR. The sequencing machine was an Illumina HiSeq 2500. Molecular barcoding was employed in the preparation of TCR libraries, with unique molecular identifiers being used to normalize TCRbeta repertoire quantification. The public reads were reprocessed in TCRdb via fastp at Q25 and MiXCR, keeping in-frame beta chains. Records with the same CDR3 protein are collapsed into one entry carrying the most frequent genes and DNA. For this sample there are 300,000 to 400,000 distinct CDR3 sequences; 15% to 20% appear just once. The ten most abundant clones make up roughly two fifths of the sample.

The sample's treatment or condition label, in plain terms: allogeneic hematopoietic cell transplantation with graft depleted of TCRalphabeta T cells and CD19 B cells. TCRalphabeta/CD19-depleted allogeneic hematopoietic cell grafts were given to the transplant recipients, all of whom were children. What the study reported, not specific to this receptor: The apparently early recovery of alphabetaT-cell counts about two months after transplant reportedly depended on only several hundred rapidly expanded clones that came from non-depleted graft cells. In some patients, the high TCRbeta diversity seen at day 60 was put down to recipient T cells and intrathymic progenitors that had survived conditioning. Over the following months the frequencies of hyperexpanded clones went down, and after one year T-cell counts and TCRbeta diversity were mostly credited to newly produced T cells.

This clonotype appeared a few times. Its target antigen remains unknown. The input lacks base qualities; no much larger clone sits a single base away. The chain is made from TRBV4-3 and TRBJ2-2; a tentative D match to TRBD1 spans 7 bases. Specimen: PBMCs, mostly from graft donor cells, collected 360 days after TCRalphabeta/CD19-depleted stem cell transplant. This receptor was taken from a male patient aged 2-9 years who had a stem cell transplant for acute lymphoblastic leukemia, so the T cells may come from the graft donor. The sequenced DNA: TGCGCCAGCAGCCAAGTCCAGGGGGGGAACACCGGGGAGCTGTTTTTT. Translation gives CASSQVQGGNTGELFF.